The 20 T cell receptor beta chains below come from one sample, sequenced in a study of cytomegalovirus exposure and HLA in healthy donors. 13 Jbeta primers and 60 Vbeta primers were used for the PCR. Clones were read by immunoSEQ multiplex PCR, and TCRdb kept only the in-frame ones, dropping some. The sample lists over 150,000 clones, over 60% occurring once. Sequencing was performed on PBMCs. These receptors were obtained from a man aged 30 to 45 in good health and CMV-seropositive.

V gene TRBV2 combines with J gene TRBJ1-4; TRBD1 might be the D (5 bases). This CDR3 is 17 amino acids long. Trimming removed 6 bases at V and 1 base at J, with 18 bases between. CDR1 and CDR2 from the germline V gene are SNHLY and FYNNEI. The CDR3 here is CASSTTGRVGTNEKLFF. The DNA for the CDR3 is TGTGCCAGCAGCACAACGGGCAGGGTAGGAACTAATGAAAAACTGTTTTTT. Full variable domain (remainder filled in from reference TRBV2 and TRBJ1-4): EPEVTQTPSHQVTQMGQEVILRCVPISNHLYFYWYRQILGQKVEFLVSFYNNEISEKSEIFDDQFSVERPDGSNFTLKIRSTKLEDSAMYFCASSTTGRVGTNEKLFFGSGTQLSVL.

The V and J genes are TRBV6-5 and TRBJ2-3, with D perhaps TRBD1 (5 bases). The CDR3 extends over 16 amino acids. Germline assignment: CDR1 MNHEY and CDR2 SVGAGI. V was clipped by 4 bases and J by 5 bases, with 19 bases between them. CDR3 nucleotides: TGTGCCAGCAGTTTTTTGACCGGGCAAGGGGAAGATACGCAGTATTTT. Amino acid sequence: CASSFLTGQGEDTQYF.

This chain joins TRBV2 and TRBJ1-5, with 8 bases aligning to TRBD1. CDR1 is SNHLY, CDR2 FYNNEI, per germline. The length of the CDR3 is 14 residues. V was clipped by 6 bases and J by 7 bases; unmatched bases: 8. DNA of the CDR3: TGTGCCAGCAGCCCCGACAGGGGCGGGCAGCCCCAGCATTTT. Amino acids: CASSPDRGGQPQHF.

This chain connects TRBV5-1 to TRBJ1-3; TRBD1 is a possible D gene (6 bases). From germline, CDR1 is SGHRS and CDR2 YFSETQ. Trimming cost V 4 bases and J 0 bases, with 23 bases left between them. CDR3 length: 19 residues. CDR3 bases: TGCGCCAGCAGCCCAGGGATGACAGGCCTACCAAGCTCTGGAAACACCATATATTTT. It specifies CASSPGMTGLPSSGNTIYF. Filled out from reference TRBV5-1 and TRBJ1-3, the complete variable domain reads KAGVTQTPRYLIKTRGQQVTLSCSPISGHRSVSWYQQTPGQGLQFLFEYFSETQRNKGNFPGRFSGRQFSNSRSEMNVSTLELGDSALYLCASSPGMTGLPSSGNTIYFGEGSWLTVV.

This rearrangement joins TRBV7-2 to TRBJ2-7, with 9 bases fitting TRBD1. From germline, CDR1 is SGHTA and CDR2 FQGNSA. With 0 bases clipped from V and 4 bases from J, the junction kept 4 bases outside the gene matches. This CDR3 is 15 amino acids long. DNA for the CDR3: TGTGCCAGCAGCTTAGCCGGGACAGGGAGGTACGAGCAGTACTTC. Amino acids: CASSLAGTGRYEQYF.

This clone has just a few counts. CDR3 bases: TGTGCCAGCCCTCTTGCGTGCCTGTTAGGAAACACCATATATTTT. It codes for CASPLACLLGNTIYF. The gene calls are TRBV27 and TRBJ1-3; D is unresolved. The CDR3 extends over 15 amino acids. CDR1 is MNHEY, CDR2 SMNVEV, per germline (reference sequence). Trimming shortened V by 8 bases and J by 4 bases, and 18 bases separated the two germline ends.

This clone was recorded a few times. The chain recombines TRBV9 with TRBJ2-7; D may be TRBD1 (6 bases). The V gene lost 3 bases and the J gene lost 5 bases, with 9 bases spanning the gap. The CDR3 length is 12 residues. The V gene's germline CDR1 is SGDLS and CDR2 YYNGEE. The DNA for the CDR3 is TGTGCCAGCAGCGCCACAGGGAACGAGCAGTACTTC. Its translation is CASSATGNEQYF.

The chain recombines TRBV5-1 with TRBJ2-5; TRBD1 aligns across 10 bases. Germline values: CDR1 SGHRS, CDR2 YFSETQ. The CDR3 extends over 15 amino acids. The trim removed 4 bases at V and 4 bases at J, leaving 7 bases unmatched. The CDR3 bases are TGCGCCAGCAGCCCCGGGACAGGGGAGGGAGAGACCCAGTACTTC. Its translation is CASSPGTGEGETQYF. Full variable domain (outside the CDR3, taken from reference TRBV5-1 and TRBJ2-5): KAGVTQTPRYLIKTRGQQVTLSCSPISGHRSVSWYQQTPGQGLQFLFEYFSETQRNKGNFPGRFSGRQFSNSRSEMNVSTLELGDSALYLCASSPGTGEGETQYFGPGTRLLVL.

This clone has just one count. The chain employs TRBV30 and TRBJ2-2, with a weak D call TRBD2 (5 bases). The CDR3 totals 15 residues. Germline assignment: CDR1 GTSNPN and CDR2 SVGIG (reference sequence). V was trimmed by 2 bases and J by 5 bases, leaving 15 bases between them. CDR3 loop: CAWSPQPGRTGELFF. DNA for the CDR3: TGTGCCTGGAGTCCGCAGCCGGGGAGAACCGGGGAGCTGTTTTTT.

The chain links TRBV5-1 to TRBJ1-1; 7 positions agree with TRBD1. V lost 3 bases and J lost 3; bases outside the gene matches: 8. Germline values: CDR1 SGHRS, CDR2 YFSETQ. The CDR3 contains 15 residues. This CDR3 reads CASSWQTGTHTEAFF. The DNA for the CDR3 is TGCGCCAGCAGCTGGCAGACAGGGACGCACACTGAAGCTTTCTTT.

The gene calls are TRBV28 and TRBJ1-5; 12 bases map to TRBD1. Trimming removed 7 bases from V and 4 bases from J; junction bases left unmatched: 17. This CDR3 has 19 residues. Germline assignment: CDR1 MDHEN and CDR2 SYDVKM. The CDR3 nucleotides are TGTGCCAGCACCGATAGTGAGGGCGGGACAGGGGGCTATAATCAGCCCCAGCATTTT. This encodes CASTDSEGGTGGYNQPQHF. Filled out from reference TRBV28 and TRBJ1-5, the complete variable domain reads DVKVTQSSRYLVKRTGEKVFLECVQDMDHENMFWYRQDPGLGLRLIYFSYDVKMKEKGDIPEGYSVSREKKERFSLILESASTNQTSMYLCASTDSEGGTGGYNQPQHFGDGTRLSIL.

The chain links TRBV6-4 to TRBJ1-1; D uncertain. The V and J ends lost 0 bases and 0 bases respectively, with 14 bases between them. From germline, CDR1 is MRHNA and CDR2 SNTAGT. This CDR3 has 17 residues. The CDR3 loop is CASSDSQRPRMNTEAFF. The CDR3 DNA is TGTGCCAGCAGTGACTCGCAGAGGCCTAGAATGAACACTGAAGCTTTCTTT.

This clone showed up just once. The chain's CDR3 is CASRRQGSYPRAFF. The CDR3 DNA follows: TGTGCCAGCAGGCGACAGGGGTCCTACCCTCGGGCTTTCTTT. This chain uses TRBV5-8 with TRBJ1-1, with 8 bases fitting TRBD1. This CDR3 has 14 amino acids. Trimming at V came to 5 bases and at J to 11 bases, leaving 14 bases not matched to a gene. Germline CDR1 and CDR2: SGHTS and YDEGEE.

The chain links TRBV5-1 to TRBJ1-4, with 9 positions matching TRBD1. Germline V CDR1 and CDR2: SGHRS, YFSETQ. This CDR3 is built from 15 residues. The V and J ends lost 1 base and 7 bases, in that order; junction bases with no gene match: 5. CDR3 amino acids: CASSLTGTGTEKLFF. DNA of the CDR3: TGCGCCAGCAGCTTGACCGGGACAGGGACTGAAAAACTGTTTTTT.

The rearrangement uses TRBV30 and TRBJ2-7; D call uncertain. CDR1 is GTSNPN, CDR2 SVGIG, per germline (reference sequence). The CDR3 runs to 12 residues. V shed 0 bases and J shed 4 bases, with 7 bases lying between them. The CDR3 DNA is TGTGCCTGGAGTGTAACCAGGTACGAGCAGTACTTC. It encodes CAWSVTRYEQYF.

The chain has TRBV5-5 and TRBJ1-5; tentatively, D is TRBD1 (6 bases). Per the germline V gene, CDR1 is SGHKS and CDR2 is YYEKEE (reference sequence). The V and J ends lost 1 base and 2 bases respectively, with 10 bases between them. The CDR3 is made up of 15 amino acids. The CDR3, as DNA: TGTGCCAGCAGCTTGTTGACAGGCGGCAATCAGCCCCAGCATTTT. Its translation is CASSLLTGGNQPQHF.

The chain links TRBV9 to TRBJ2-4; the D gene is possibly TRBD2 (5 bases). Per the germline V gene, CDR1 is SGDLS and CDR2 is YYNGEE. This CDR3 spans 15 amino acids. Trimming shortened V by 0 bases and J by 8 bases, and 15 bases separated the two germline ends. The CDR3 sequence is CASSVGEYVSDIQYF. In nucleotides, the CDR3 is TGTGCCAGCAGCGTAGGGGAGTACGTTAGCGACATTCAGTACTTC.

This clone was detected a few times. This chain's CDR3 is CASSDPGHLSKLFF. DNA for the CDR3: TGTGCCAGCAGTGACCCGGGACACCTATCGAAACTGTTTTTT. The rearrangement links TRBV2 to TRBJ1-4, with a tentative D call TRBD1 (6 bases). The CDR3 length is 14 residues. CDR1 SNHLY and CDR2 FYNNEI come from the germline V gene. Trimming left V 3 bases short and J 11 bases short, with 16 bases between.

CDR3 DNA: TGCGCCAGCAGCCAGGACAGGGGATTTAGGGGCTACACCTTC. Residues: CASSQDRGFRGYTF. The chain is built from TRBV4-3 and TRBJ1-2, with TRBD1 matching 9 bases. Losses at the gene ends were 3 bases for V and 8 bases for J; bases not matched to a gene: 7. This CDR3 region has 14 residues. Germline V gene data show CDR1 as LGHNA and CDR2 as YSLEER.

This chain uses TRBV7-2 with TRBJ2-5, with 8 nucleotides matching TRBD1. The end of the DNA fits TRBJ2-7 better, so the J call may be wrong. This CDR3 has 17 residues. Germline V CDR1 and CDR2: SGHTA, FQGNSA. The CDR3 protein is CASSSQPGTGLAYEQYF. CDR3 coding DNA: TGTGCCAGCAGCTCTCAGCCGGGGACAGGATTGGCCTACGAGCAGTACTTC.